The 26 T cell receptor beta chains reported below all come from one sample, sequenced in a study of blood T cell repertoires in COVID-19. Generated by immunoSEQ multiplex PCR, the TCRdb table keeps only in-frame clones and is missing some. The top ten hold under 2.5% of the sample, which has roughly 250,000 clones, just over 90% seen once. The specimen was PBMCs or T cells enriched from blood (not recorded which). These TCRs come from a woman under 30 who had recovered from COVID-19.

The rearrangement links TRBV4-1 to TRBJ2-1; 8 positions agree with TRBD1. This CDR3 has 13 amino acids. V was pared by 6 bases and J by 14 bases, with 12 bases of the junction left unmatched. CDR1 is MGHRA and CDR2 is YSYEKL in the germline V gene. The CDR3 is CASSRSIGQGKFF. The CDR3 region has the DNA TGCGCCAGCAGTCGAAGCATTGGACAGGGAAAGTTCTTC.

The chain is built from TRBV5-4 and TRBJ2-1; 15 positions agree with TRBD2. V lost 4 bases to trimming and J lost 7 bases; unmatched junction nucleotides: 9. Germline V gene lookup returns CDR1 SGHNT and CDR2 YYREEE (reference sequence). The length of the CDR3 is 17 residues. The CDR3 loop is CASSLGGTSGRRNEQFF. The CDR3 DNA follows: TGTGCCAGCAGCCTCGGAGGGACTAGCGGGAGGCGGAATGAGCAGTTCTTC. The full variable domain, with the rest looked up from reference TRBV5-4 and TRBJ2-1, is ETGVTQSPTHLIKTRGQQVTLRCSSQSGHNTVSWYQQALGQGPQFIFQYYREEENGRGNFPPRFSGLQFPNYSSELNVNALELDDSALYLCASSLGGTSGRRNEQFFGPGTRLTVL.

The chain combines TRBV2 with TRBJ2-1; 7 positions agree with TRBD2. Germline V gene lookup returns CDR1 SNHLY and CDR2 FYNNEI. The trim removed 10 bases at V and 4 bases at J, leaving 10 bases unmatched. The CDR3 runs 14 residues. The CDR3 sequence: CAIAGGGKYNEQFF. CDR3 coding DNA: TGTGCCATCGCAGGCGGGGGTAAATACAATGAGCAGTTCTTC.

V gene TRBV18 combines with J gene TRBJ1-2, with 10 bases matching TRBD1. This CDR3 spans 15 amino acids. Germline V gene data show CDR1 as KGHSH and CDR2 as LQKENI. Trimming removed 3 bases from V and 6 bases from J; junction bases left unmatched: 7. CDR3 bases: TGTGCCAGCTCACCTTTGACAGGGGGCGAGGATGGCTACACCTTC. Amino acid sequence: CASSPLTGGEDGYTF. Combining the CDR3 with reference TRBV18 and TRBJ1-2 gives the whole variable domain NAGVMQNPRHLVRRRGQEARLRCSPMKGHSHVYWYRQLPEEGLKFMVYLQKENIIDESGMPKERFSAEFPKEGPSILRIQQVVRGDSAAYFCASSPLTGGEDGYTFGSGTRLTVV.

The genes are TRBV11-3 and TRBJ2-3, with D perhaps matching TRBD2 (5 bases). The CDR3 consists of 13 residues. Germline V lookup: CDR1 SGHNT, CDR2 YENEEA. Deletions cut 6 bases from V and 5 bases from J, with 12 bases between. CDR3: CASSSRVVDTQYF. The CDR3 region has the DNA TGTGCCAGCAGTTCGCGGGTGGTAGATACGCAGTATTTT.

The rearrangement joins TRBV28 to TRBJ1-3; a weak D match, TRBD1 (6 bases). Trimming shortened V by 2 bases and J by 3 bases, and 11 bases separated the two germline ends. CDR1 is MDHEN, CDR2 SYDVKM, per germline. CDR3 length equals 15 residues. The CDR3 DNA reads TGTGCCAGCAGTTTACCCTTGGACAGTGGAAACACCATATATTTT. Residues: CASSLPLDSGNTIYF.

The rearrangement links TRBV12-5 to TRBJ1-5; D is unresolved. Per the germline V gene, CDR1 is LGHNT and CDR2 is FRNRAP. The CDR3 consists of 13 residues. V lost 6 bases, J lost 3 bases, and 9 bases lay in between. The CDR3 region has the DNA TGTGCTAGTGGGGACTTGGACAATCAGCCCCAGCATTTT. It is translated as CASGDLDNQPQHF.

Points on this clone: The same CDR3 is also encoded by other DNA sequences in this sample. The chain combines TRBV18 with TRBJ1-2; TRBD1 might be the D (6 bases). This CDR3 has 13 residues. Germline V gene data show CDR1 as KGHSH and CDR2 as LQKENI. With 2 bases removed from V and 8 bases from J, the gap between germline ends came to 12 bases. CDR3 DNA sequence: TGTGCCAGCTCACCAACGGCAGGGGAGGGCTACACCTTC. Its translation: CASSPTAGEGYTF. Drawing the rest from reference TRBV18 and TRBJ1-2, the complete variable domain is NAGVMQNPRHLVRRRGQEARLRCSPMKGHSHVYWYRQLPEEGLKFMVYLQKENIIDESGMPKERFSAEFPKEGPSILRIQQVVRGDSAAYFCASSPTAGEGYTFGSGTRLTVV.

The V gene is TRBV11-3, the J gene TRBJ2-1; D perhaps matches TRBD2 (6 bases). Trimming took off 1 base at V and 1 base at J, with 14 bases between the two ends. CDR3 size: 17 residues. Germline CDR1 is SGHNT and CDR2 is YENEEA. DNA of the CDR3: TGTGCCAGCAGCTTAGGTTCAAGCGGGTATTCCTACAATGAGCAGTTCTTC. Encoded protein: CASSLGSSGYSYNEQFF. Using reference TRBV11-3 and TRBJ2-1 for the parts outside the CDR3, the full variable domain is EAGVVQSPRYKIIEKKQPVAFWCNPISGHNTLYWYLQNLGQGPELLIRYENEEAVDDSQLPKDRFSAERLKGVDSTLKIQPAELGDSAVYLCASSLGSSGYSYNEQFFGPGTRLTVL.

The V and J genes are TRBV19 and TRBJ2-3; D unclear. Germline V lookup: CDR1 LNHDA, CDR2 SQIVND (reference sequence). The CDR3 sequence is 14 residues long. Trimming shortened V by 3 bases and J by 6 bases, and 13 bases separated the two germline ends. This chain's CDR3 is CASSISTATDTQYF. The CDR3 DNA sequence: TGTGCCAGTAGTATCTCGACTGCCACGGATACGCAGTATTTT. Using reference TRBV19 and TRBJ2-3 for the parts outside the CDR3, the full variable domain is DGGITQSPKYLFRKEGQNVTLSCEQNLNHDAMYWYRQDPGQGLRLIYYSQIVNDFQKGDIAEGYSVSREKKESFPLTVTSAQKNPTAFYLCASSISTATDTQYFGPGTRLTVL.

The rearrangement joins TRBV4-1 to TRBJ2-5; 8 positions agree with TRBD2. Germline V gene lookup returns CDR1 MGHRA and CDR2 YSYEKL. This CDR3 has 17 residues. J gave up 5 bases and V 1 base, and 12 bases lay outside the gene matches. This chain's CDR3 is CASSQAPGGYPGETQYF. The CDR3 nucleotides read TGCGCCAGCAGCCAAGCCCCGGGAGGGTACCCGGGGGAGACCCAGTACTTC.

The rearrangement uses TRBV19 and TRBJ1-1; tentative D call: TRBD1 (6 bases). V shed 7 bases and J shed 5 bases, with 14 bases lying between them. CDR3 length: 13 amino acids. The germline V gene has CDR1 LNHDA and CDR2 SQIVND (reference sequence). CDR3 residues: CASKHTGRTEAFF. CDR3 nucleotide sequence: TGTGCCAGTAAGCATACAGGGCGGACTGAAGCTTTCTTT.

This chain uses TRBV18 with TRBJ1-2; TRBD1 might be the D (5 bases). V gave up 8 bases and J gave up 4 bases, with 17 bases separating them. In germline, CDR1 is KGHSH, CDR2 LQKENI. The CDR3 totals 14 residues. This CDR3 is CASHHNPRVYGYTF. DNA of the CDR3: TGTGCCAGCCACCACAATCCCAGGGTCTATGGCTACACCTTC.

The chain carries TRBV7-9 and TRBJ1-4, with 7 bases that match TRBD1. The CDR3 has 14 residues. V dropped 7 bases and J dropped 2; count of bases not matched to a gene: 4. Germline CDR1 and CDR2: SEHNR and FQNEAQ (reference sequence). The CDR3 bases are TGTGCCAGCACCGGGGACAGCACTAATGAAAAACTGTTTTTT. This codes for CASTGDSTNEKLFF.

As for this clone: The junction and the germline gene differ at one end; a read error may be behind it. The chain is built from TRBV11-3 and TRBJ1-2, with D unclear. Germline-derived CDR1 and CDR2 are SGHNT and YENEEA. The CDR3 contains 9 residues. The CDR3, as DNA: TGTGCCAGCAGCTTAGTTTGCGACTTC. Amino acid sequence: CASSLVCDF.

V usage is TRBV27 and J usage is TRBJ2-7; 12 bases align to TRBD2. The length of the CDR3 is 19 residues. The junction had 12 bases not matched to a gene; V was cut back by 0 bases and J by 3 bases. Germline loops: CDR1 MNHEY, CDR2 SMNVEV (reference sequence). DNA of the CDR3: TGTGCCAGCAGTTTATCTGGGGTTAGGACTAGCGGGAACCTCTACGAGCAGTACTTC. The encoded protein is CASSLSGVRTSGNLYEQYF.

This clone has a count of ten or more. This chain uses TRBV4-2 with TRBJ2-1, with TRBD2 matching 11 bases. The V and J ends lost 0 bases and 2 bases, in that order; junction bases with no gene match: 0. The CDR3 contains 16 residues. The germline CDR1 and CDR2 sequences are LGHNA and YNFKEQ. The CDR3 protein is CASSQDSGGAYNEQFF. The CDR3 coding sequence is TGTGCCAGCAGCCAAGATAGCGGGGGGGCCTACAATGAGCAGTTCTTC.

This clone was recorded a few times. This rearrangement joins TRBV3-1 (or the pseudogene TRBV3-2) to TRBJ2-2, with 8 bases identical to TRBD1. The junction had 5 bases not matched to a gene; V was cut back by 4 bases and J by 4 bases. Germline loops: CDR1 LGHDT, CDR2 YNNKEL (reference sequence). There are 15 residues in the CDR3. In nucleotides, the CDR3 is TGTGCCAGCAGCCTAGGACAGGGTATCACCGGGGAGCTGTTTTTT. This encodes CASSLGQGITGELFF.

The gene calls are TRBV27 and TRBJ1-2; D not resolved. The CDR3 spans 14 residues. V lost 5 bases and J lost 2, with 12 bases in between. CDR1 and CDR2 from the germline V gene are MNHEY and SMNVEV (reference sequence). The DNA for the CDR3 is TGTGCCAGCAGTCCCCGGGGTCCCAACTATGGCTACACCTTC. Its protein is CASSPRGPNYGYTF.

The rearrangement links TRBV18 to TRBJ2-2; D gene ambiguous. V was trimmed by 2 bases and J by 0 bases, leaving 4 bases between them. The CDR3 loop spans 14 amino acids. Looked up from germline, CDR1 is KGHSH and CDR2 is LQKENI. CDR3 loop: CASSPLTNTGELFF. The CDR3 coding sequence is TGTGCCAGCTCACCATTAACGAACACCGGGGAGCTGTTTTTT. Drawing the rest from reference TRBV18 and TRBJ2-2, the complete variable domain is NAGVMQNPRHLVRRRGQEARLRCSPMKGHSHVYWYRQLPEEGLKFMVYLQKENIIDESGMPKERFSAEFPKEGPSILRIQQVVRGDSAAYFCASSPLTNTGELFFGEGSRLTVL.

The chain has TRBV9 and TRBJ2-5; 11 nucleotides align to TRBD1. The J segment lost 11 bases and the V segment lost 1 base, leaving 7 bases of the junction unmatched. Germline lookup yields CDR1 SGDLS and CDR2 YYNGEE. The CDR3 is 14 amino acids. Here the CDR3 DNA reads TGTGCCAGCAGCGTAACCGGGACAGGGGGTTCACAGTACTTC. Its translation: CASSVTGTGGSQYF. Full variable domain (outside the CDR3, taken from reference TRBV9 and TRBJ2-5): DSGVTQTPKHLITATGQRVTLRCSPRSGDLSVYWYQQSLDQGLQFLIQYYNGEERAKGNILERFSAQQFPDLHSELNLSSLELGDSALYFCASSVTGTGGSQYFGPGTRLLVL.

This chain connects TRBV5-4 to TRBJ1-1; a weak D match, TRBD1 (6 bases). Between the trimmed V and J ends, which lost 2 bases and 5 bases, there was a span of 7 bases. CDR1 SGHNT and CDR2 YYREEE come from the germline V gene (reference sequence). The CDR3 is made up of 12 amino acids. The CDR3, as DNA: TGTGCCAGCAGCTTAAGGGGGACTGAAGCTTTCTTT. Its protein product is CASSLRGTEAFF.

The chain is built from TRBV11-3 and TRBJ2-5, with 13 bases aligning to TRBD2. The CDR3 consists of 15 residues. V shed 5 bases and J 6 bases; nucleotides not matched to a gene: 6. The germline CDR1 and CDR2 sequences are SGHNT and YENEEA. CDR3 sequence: CASSRLAGGVKTQYF. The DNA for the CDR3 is TGTGCCAGCAGCAGACTAGCGGGGGGTGTTAAGACCCAGTACTTC.

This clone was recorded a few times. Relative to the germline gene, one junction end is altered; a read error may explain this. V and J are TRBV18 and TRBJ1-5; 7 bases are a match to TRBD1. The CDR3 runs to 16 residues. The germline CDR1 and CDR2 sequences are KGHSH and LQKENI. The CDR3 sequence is CASSPTRDRINQPQHF. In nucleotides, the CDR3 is TGTGCCAGCTCACCGACCCGGGACAGAATCAATCAGCCCCAACATTTT.

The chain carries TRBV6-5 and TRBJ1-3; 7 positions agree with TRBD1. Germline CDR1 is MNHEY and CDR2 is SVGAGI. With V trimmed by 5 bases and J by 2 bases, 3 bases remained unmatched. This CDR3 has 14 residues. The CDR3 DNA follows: TGTGCCAGCAGTCCGACAGGGCCTGGAAACACCATATATTTT. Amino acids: CASSPTGPGNTIYF.

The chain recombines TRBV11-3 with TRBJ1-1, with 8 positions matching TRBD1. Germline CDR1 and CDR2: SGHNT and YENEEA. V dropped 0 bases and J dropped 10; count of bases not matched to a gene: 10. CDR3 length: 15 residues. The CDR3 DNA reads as TGTGCCAGCAGCTTAGATCAGGGGGCGGGCCGGGCAGCTTTCTTT. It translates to CASSLDQGAGRAAFF.